This note documents a single TCR beta chain sequence. This specimen belongs to a study of control samples from healthy donors and cancer patients. Clones were sequenced by immunoSEQ multiplex PCR, and TCRdb holds only the in-frame ones, with some missing. The table shows approximately 110,000 clones, with roughly nine tenths occurring only once. CDR1 is SGHTA, CDR2 FQGNSA, per germline. Trimming shortened V by 1 base and J by 4 bases, and 10 bases separated the two germline ends. This CDR3 comprises 15 residues. Sequencing was done on a sample of blood. The chain couples TRBV7-2 to TRBJ2-2; D is uncertain. The clonotype was recovered from a woman aged 18-29 years in good health. This CDR3 is CASSLGLHITGELFF. The CDR3 bases are TGTGCCAGCAGCTTAGGTTTACATATCACCGGGGAGCTGTTTTTT.